This TCR beta chain was sequenced in a study of cytomegalovirus exposure and HLA in healthy donors. Regarding the study as a whole: Later analysis identified about 17,000 TCR beta sequences associated with HLA alleles, using a false discovery rate threshold of 0.05.

The PCR was carried out with 60 Vbeta primers and 13 Jbeta primers. Only in-frame clones appear in the TCRdb table, and some are missing; sequencing was by immunoSEQ multiplex PCR. The sample has about 170,000 clones, around 79% seen once. Turning to this clone: Its specificity is not known.

This CDR3 region has 14 residues. Trimming cost V 2 bases and J 5 bases, with 13 bases left between them. Germline values: CDR1 SGHNT, CDR2 YYREEE (reference sequence). The chain combines TRBV5-4 with TRBJ1-1; tentatively, D is TRBD1 (5 bases). The sequencing sample was made of PBMCs. The sequence came from a man between 35 and 55 years old in good health and CMV-seropositive. CDR3 sequence: CASSLERGGTEAFF. In DNA form, the CDR3 reads TGTGCCAGCAGCTTAGAAAGGGGAGGTACTGAAGCTTTCTTT.